This is a list of T cell receptor beta chains from one sample in a study of resident and recirculating memory T cells in vitiligo. Some clones are missing from TCRdb's copy, which holds only in-frame ones; the method was immunoSEQ multiplex PCR. This table holds approximately 69,000 clones, approximately 90% found once. Sequencing was carried out using blood. The receptor set was obtained from a male donor with vitiligo. Both conserved end residues are part of each CDR3. A D gene is named only where the DNA matches it firmly. Not every row has a clone size; where given, it reads once, few, many or a size class.

CDR3: CASSQRWSRDRGVMEKLFF; DNA: TGCGCCAGCAGCCAAAGGTGGTCCCGGGACAGGGGAGTAATGGAAAAACTGTTTTTT; size: once; V: TRBV4-1; D: TRBD1; J: TRBJ1-4
CDR3: CASSQELAGAQETQYF; DNA: TGCGCCAGCAGCCAAGAACTAGCGGGGGCTCAAGAGACCCAGTACTTC; size: once; V: TRBV4-3; D: TRBD2; J: TRBJ2-5
CDR3: CASSQDGRSWGELFF; DNA: TGCGCCAGCAGCCAAGACGGGAGGTCATGGGGGGAGCTGTTTTTT; size: NA; V: TRBV4-3; D: TRBD2; J: TRBJ2-2
CDR3: CASTFTDRAGGETQYF; DNA: TGTGCCAGCACCTTCACTGACAGGGCAGGAGGGGAGACCCAGTACTTC; size: NA; V: TRBV11-2; D: NA; J: TRBJ2-5
CDR3: CASSSTGGWTEAFF; DNA: TGTGCCAGCAGTTCCACAGGGGGCTGGACTGAAGCTTTCTTT; size: NA; V: TRBV27; D: TRBD1; J: TRBJ1-1
CDR3: CASSHRTGNYEQYF; DNA: TGTGCCAGCAGTCACCGGACAGGGAACTACGAGCAGTACTTC; size: NA; V: TRBV6-6; D: TRBD1; J: TRBJ2-7
CDR3: CASSHSSGLAGITGELFF; DNA: TGCGCCAGCAGCCACTCCTCGGGACTAGCGGGGATCACCGGGGAGCTGTTTTTT; size: NA; V: TRBV4-3; D: TRBD2; J: TRBJ2-2
CDR3: CSVCLLGLTDTQYF; DNA: TGCAGCGTTTGTCTGCTGGGACTCACAGATACGCAGTATTTT; size: NA; V: TRBV29-1; D: NA; J: TRBJ2-3
CDR3: CASSLGPGGNTEAFF; DNA: TGTGCCAGCAGCTTAGGGCCGGGAGGGAACACTGAAGCTTTCTTT; size: NA; V: TRBV7-9; D: NA; J: TRBJ1-1
CDR3: CASSREGAPGDLNGYTF; DNA: TGCGCCAGCAGCAGAGAGGGGGCGCCGGGGGATCTAAATGGCTACACCTTC; size: few; V: TRBV5-1; D: TRBD1; J: TRBJ1-2
CDR3: CASSQGRDRGGEQYF; DNA: TGTGCCAGCAGCCAAGGCCGGGACAGGGGGGGAGAGCAGTACTTC; size: once; V: TRBV4-2; D: TRBD1; J: TRBJ2-7
CDR3: CASSRQGANYGYTF; DNA: TGTGCCAGCAGCAGGCAGGGGGCTAACTATGGCTACACCTTC; size: NA; V: TRBV6-6; D: TRBD1; J: TRBJ1-2
CDR3: CASANNQGFTDTQYF; DNA: TGTGCCAGCGCCAATAATCAGGGGTTCACAGATACGCAGTATTTT; size: NA; V: TRBV7-3; D: NA; J: TRBJ2-3
CDR3: CASSLVVGRRETQYF; DNA: TGTGCCAGCAGCTTAGTTGTGGGCCGGCGAGAGACCCAGTACTTC; size: once; V: TRBV7-2; D: NA; J: TRBJ2-5
CDR3: CASSTPSWGGGPNEQFF; DNA: TGTGCCAGTAGTACCCCTAGTTGGGGCGGGGGACCTAATGAGCAGTTCTTC; size: NA; V: TRBV19; D: TRBD2; J: TRBJ2-1
CDR3: CASSLGLAGGQVGYNEQFF; DNA: TGTGCCAGCAGCTTAGGACTAGCGGGGGGGCAGGTCGGATACAATGAGCAGTTCTTC; size: NA; V: TRBV5-4; D: TRBD2; J: TRBJ2-1
CDR3: CASSYADRASPLHF; DNA: TGTGCCAGCAGTTACGCGGACAGGGCTTCACCCCTCCACTTT; size: NA; V: TRBV6-5; D: TRBD1; J: TRBJ1-6
CDR3: CASSEVPGARANYGYTF; DNA: TGTGCCAGCAGTGAAGTGCCAGGGGCGCGAGCTAACTATGGCTACACCTTC; size: NA; V: TRBV6-1; D: NA; J: TRBJ1-2
CDR3: CASSQDEEGADEQYF; DNA: TGTGCCAGCAGCCAAGATGAGGAGGGGGCCGACGAGCAGTACTTC; size: once; V: TRBV4-2; D: NA; J: TRBJ2-7
CDR3: CASSVTGTGVQETQYF; DNA: TGCGCCAGCAGCGTAACCGGGACAGGGGTCCAAGAGACCCAGTACTTC; size: NA; V: TRBV5-1; D: TRBD1; J: TRBJ2-5
CDR3: CASSDSQTGELFF; DNA: TGTGCCAGCAGTGACTCCCAGACCGGGGAGCTGTTTTTT; size: NA; V: TRBV6-4; D: NA; J: TRBJ2-2
CDR3: CASSSWGQAYEQYF; DNA: TGTGCCAGCAGTTCGTGGGGACAAGCCTACGAGCAGTACTTC; size: NA; V: TRBV27; D: NA; J: TRBJ2-7
CDR3: CASSERTGTDEQFF; DNA: TGTGCCAGCAGCGAGCGGACAGGGACGGATGAGCAGTTCTTC; size: NA; V: TRBV14; D: TRBD1; J: TRBJ2-1
CDR3: CASSVTGGASNEQFF; DNA: TGTGCCAGCAGCGTAACCGGGGGGGCCTCCAATGAGCAGTTCTTC; size: NA; V: TRBV11-3; D: TRBD2; J: TRBJ2-1
CDR3: CASSPDRLAKNIQYF; DNA: TGTGCCAGCAGCCCCGACAGGCTAGCCAAAAACATTCAGTACTTC; size: NA; V: TRBV7-8; D: NA; J: TRBJ2-4
CDR3: CASSRLVRTGNTGELFF; DNA: TGTGCCAGCAGCCGGCTCGTGCGGACAGGGAACACCGGGGAGCTGTTTTTT; size: NA; V: TRBV5-5; D: TRBD1; J: TRBJ2-2
CDR3: CASSETQRRRGLFF; DNA: TGTGCCAGCAGCGAAACGCAGAGGCGTCGGGGACTGTTTTTT; size: NA; V: TRBV28; D: NA; J: TRBJ1-4
CDR3: CASSYSTITNTGELFF; DNA: TGTGCCAGCAGTTACTCTACTATTACGAACACCGGGGAGCTGTTTTTT; size: NA; V: TRBV6-5; D: NA; J: TRBJ2-2
CDR3: CASSMGQGAGEQYF; DNA: TGCGCCAGCAGCATGGGACAGGGGGCAGGCGAGCAGTACTTC; size: NA; V: TRBV4-3; D: TRBD1; J: TRBJ2-7
CDR3: CASSLGPPSGGTFYEQYF; DNA: TGTGCTAGCAGCTTAGGCCCGCCTAGCGGGGGGACATTCTACGAGCAGTACTTC; size: NA; V: TRBV7-7; D: TRBD2; J: TRBJ2-7
CDR3: CASSLSRRGLLVGNQPQHF; DNA: TGTGCCAGCAGCCTAAGCCGCAGGGGGCTTCTAGTCGGCAATCAGCCCCAGCATTTT; size: NA; V: TRBV27; D: TRBD1; J: TRBJ1-5
CDR3: CASSEDRGFYEQYF; DNA: TGTGCCAGCAGTGAAGACAGGGGGTTTTACGAGCAGTACTTC; size: NA; V: TRBV6-1; D: TRBD1; J: TRBJ2-7
CDR3: CASSSGGKGMHGYTF; DNA: TGTGCCAGCAGCTCAGGAGGGAAAGGTATGCATGGCTACACCTTC; size: NA; V: TRBV5-4; D: NA; J: TRBJ1-2
CDR3: CAINPGQGARTEAFF; DNA: TGTGCCATCAATCCGGGACAGGGGGCGCGTACTGAAGCTTTCTTT; size: NA; V: TRBV10-3; D: TRBD1; J: TRBJ1-1
CDR3: CASSPRTGREQYF; DNA: TGTGCCAGCAGCCCACGGACAGGGCGAGAGCAGTACTTC; size: NA; V: TRBV7-9; D: TRBD1; J: TRBJ2-7
CDR3: CASSLGGRTDTQYF; DNA: TGTGCCAGCAGCTTAGGGGGCCGCACAGATACGCAGTATTTT; size: once; V: TRBV5-4; D: TRBD1; J: TRBJ2-3
CDR3: CASSQGQGFLVEAFF; DNA: TGTGCCAGCTCACAAGGACAGGGTTTTTTGGTTGAAGCTTTCTTT; size: NA; V: TRBV18; D: TRBD1; J: TRBJ1-1
CDR3: CASGTTNTGELFF; DNA: TGTGCCTCCGGGACTACGAACACCGGGGAGCTGTTTTTT; size: NA; V: TRBV30; D: TRBD2; J: TRBJ2-2
CDR3: CASSGPGLGNNEQFF; DNA: TGTGCCAGCAGTGGACCGGGACTAGGGAACAATGAGCAGTTCTTC; size: NA; V: TRBV2; D: TRBD2; J: TRBJ2-1
CDR3: CASSYSTGGNQPQHF; DNA: TGTGCCAGCAGTTACTCGACAGGGGGCAATCAGCCCCAGCATTTT; size: few; V: TRBV6-5; D: TRBD1; J: TRBJ1-5
CDR3: CASSLQGGPEQYF; DNA: TGTGCCAGCAGCTTACAGGGTGGGCCGGAGCAGTACTTC; size: NA; V: TRBV5-4; D: NA; J: TRBJ2-7
CDR3: CASSHRVPGELFF; DNA: TGTGCCAGCAGCCACAGGGTCCCCGGGGAGCTGTTTTTT; size: once; V: TRBV7-8; D: NA; J: TRBJ2-2
CDR3: CASSIGGLGEKLFF; DNA: TGTGCCAGTAGTATCGGAGGGCTTGGAGAAAAACTGTTTTTT; size: few; V: TRBV19; D: NA; J: TRBJ1-4
CDR3: CASSSAGNANQPQHF; DNA: TGTGCCAGCAGCTCGGCAGGGAACGCCAATCAGCCCCAGCATTTT; size: NA; V: TRBV5-5; D: NA; J: TRBJ1-5
CDR3: CASSFNRGKETQYF; DNA: TGTGCCAGCAGCTTTAACAGGGGAAAGGAGACCCAGTACTTC; size: NA; V: TRBV5-4; D: TRBD1; J: TRBJ2-5
CDR3: CAISASVGYMGQGSEAFF; DNA: TGTGCCATCAGTGCGTCAGTGGGGTATATGGGCCAGGGGAGTGAAGCTTTCTTT; size: once; V: TRBV10-3; D: NA; J: TRBJ1-1
CDR3: CASSLSGTGRPPLHF; DNA: TGCGCCAGCAGCTTATCCGGGACAGGGAGGCCACCCCTCCACTTT; size: once; V: TRBV5-1; D: TRBD1; J: TRBJ1-6
CDR3: CASSPRGGPNEQFF; DNA: TGTGCCAGCAGCCCCCGCGGCGGTCCCAATGAGCAGTTCTTC; size: NA; V: TRBV11-3; D: NA; J: TRBJ2-1
CDR3: CASSSVGGSQETQYF; DNA: TGTGCCAGCAGCTCGGTCGGGGGATCCCAAGAGACCCAGTACTTC; size: NA; V: TRBV7-2; D: NA; J: TRBJ2-5
CDR3: CASRYQGPGEQFF; DNA: TGTGCCAGCAGGTACCAGGGGCCGGGGGAGCAGTTCTTC; size: NA; V: TRBV6-6; D: NA; J: TRBJ2-1
CDR3: CASSGTPVASGNTIYF; DNA: TGTGCCAGCAGTGGAACTCCAGTAGCCTCTGGAAACACCATATATTTT; size: NA; V: TRBV2; D: NA; J: TRBJ1-3
CDR3: CASSPEGTGGMARYEQYF; DNA: TGTGCCAGCAGCCCCGAAGGAACAGGGGGTATGGCTCGTTACGAGCAGTACTTC; size: NA; V: TRBV28; D: TRBD1; J: TRBJ2-7
CDR3: CASSEGAGVTDTQYF; DNA: TGTGCCAGCAGTGAAGGGGCGGGGGTCACAGATACGCAGTATTTT; size: NA; V: TRBV6-1; D: TRBD2; J: TRBJ2-3